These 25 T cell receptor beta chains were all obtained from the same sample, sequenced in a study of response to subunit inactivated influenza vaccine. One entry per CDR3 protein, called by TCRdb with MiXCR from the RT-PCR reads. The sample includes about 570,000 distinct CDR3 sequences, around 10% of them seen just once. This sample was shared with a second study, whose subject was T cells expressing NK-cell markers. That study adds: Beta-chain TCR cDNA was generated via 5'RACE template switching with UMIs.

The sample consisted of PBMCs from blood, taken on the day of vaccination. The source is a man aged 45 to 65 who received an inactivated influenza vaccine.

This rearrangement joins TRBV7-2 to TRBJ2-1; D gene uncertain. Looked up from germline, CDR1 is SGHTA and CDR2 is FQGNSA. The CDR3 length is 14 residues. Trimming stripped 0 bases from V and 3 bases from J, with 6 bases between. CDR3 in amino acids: CASSLAQYYNEQFF. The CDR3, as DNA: TGTGCCAGCAGCTTAGCGCAGTACTACAATGAGCAGTTCTTC.

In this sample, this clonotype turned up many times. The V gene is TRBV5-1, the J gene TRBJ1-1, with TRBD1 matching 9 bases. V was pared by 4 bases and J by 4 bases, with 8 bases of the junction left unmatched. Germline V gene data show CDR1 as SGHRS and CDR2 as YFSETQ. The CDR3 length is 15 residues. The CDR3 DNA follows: TGCGCCAGCAGCACCGACAGGGGGTGGACCACTGAAGCTTTCTTT. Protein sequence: CASSTDRGWTTEAFF. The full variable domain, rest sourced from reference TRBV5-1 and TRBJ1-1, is KAGVTQTPRYLIKTRGQQVTLSCSPISGHRSVSWYQQTPGQGLQFLFEYFSETQRNKGNFPGRFSGRQFSNSRSEMNVSTLELGDSALYLCASSTDRGWTTEAFFGQGTRLTVV.

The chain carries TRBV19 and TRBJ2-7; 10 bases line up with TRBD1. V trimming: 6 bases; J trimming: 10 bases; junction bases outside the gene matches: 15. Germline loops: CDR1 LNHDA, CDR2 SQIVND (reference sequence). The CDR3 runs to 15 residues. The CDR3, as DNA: TGTGCCAGTAGCACAACCGGGACAGGGGCTGCTACACAGTACTTC. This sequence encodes CASSTTGTGAATQYF.

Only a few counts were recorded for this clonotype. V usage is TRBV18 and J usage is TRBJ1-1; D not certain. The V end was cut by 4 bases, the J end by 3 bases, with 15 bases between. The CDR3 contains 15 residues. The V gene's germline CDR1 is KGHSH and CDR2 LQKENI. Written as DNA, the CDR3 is TGTGCCAGCTCACTCCGAGCACAGCAAGACACTGAAGCTTTCTTT. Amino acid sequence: CASSLRAQQDTEAFF.

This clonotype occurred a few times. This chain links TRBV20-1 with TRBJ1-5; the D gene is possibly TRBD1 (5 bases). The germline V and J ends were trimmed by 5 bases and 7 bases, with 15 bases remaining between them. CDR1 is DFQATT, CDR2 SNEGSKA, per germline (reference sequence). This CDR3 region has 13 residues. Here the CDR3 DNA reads TGCAGTGCTCAGCAGGGTGTTGGCCAGCCCCAGCATTTT. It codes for CSAQQGVGQPQHF.

This chain's CDR3 is CSAYPSGRGKETQYF. In DNA, the CDR3 is TGCAGTGCTTACCCGAGCGGGAGAGGAAAAGAGACCCAGTACTTC. The chain combines TRBV20-1 with TRBJ2-5; 8 bases map to TRBD2. The CDR3 totals 15 residues. The ends lost 5 bases at V and 3 bases at J; junction bases unmatched: 11. CDR1 and CDR2 (germline): DFQATT, SNEGSKA (reference sequence).

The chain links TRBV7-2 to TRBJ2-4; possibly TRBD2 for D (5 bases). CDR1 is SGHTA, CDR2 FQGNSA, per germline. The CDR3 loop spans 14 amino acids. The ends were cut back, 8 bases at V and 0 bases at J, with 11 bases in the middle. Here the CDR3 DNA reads TGTGCCAGCCGTGAGGGTGTAGCCAAAAACATTCAGTACTTC. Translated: CASREGVAKNIQYF.

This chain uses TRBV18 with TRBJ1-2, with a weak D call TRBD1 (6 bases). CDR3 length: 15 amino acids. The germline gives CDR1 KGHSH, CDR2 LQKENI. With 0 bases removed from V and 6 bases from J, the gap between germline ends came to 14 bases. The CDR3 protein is CASSPPSAGANGYTF. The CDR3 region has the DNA TGTGCCAGCTCACCACCATCGGCAGGGGCGAATGGCTACACCTTC. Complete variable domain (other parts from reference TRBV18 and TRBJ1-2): NAGVMQNPRHLVRRRGQEARLRCSPMKGHSHVYWYRQLPEEGLKFMVYLQKENIIDESGMPKERFSAEFPKEGPSILRIQQVVRGDSAAYFCASSPPSAGANGYTFGSGTRLTVV.

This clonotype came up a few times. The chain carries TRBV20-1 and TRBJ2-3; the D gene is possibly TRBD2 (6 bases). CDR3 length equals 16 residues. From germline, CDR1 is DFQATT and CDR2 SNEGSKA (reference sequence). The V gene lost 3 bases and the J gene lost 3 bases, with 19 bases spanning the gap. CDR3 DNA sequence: TGCAGTGCTAGCGGAACCGGGACTCCCTGGACAGATACGCAGTATTTT. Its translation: CSASGTGTPWTDTQYF.

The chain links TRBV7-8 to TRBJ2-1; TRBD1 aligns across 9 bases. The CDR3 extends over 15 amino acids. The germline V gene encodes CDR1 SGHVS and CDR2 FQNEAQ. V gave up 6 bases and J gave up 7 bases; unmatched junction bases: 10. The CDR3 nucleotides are TGTGCCAGCAGAGCACGGGACAGGGTCGCGAATGAGCAGTTCTTC. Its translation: CASRARDRVANEQFF.

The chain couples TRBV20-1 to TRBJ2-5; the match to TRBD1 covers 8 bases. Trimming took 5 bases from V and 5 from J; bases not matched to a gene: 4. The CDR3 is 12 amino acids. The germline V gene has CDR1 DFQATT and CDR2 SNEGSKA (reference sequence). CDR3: CSAVRGHETQYF. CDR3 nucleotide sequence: TGCAGTGCTGTCAGGGGGCACGAGACCCAGTACTTC.

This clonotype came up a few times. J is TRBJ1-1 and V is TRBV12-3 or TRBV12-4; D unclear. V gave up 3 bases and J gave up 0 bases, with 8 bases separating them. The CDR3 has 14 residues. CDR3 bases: TGTGCCAGCAGTTTCCAAGTAATGAACACTGAAGCTTTCTTT. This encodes CASSFQVMNTEAFF.

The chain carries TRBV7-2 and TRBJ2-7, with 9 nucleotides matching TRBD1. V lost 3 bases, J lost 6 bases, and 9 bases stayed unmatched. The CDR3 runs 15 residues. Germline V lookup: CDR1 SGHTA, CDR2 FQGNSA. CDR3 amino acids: CASSFTGGIRSEQYF. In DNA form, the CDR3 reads TGTGCCAGCAGCTTCACAGGGGGCATTAGGAGCGAGCAGTACTTC.

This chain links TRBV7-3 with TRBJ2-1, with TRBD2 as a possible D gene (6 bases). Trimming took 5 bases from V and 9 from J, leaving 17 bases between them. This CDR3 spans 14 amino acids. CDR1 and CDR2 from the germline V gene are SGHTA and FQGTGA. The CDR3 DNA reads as TGTGCCAGCAGCGTTCTAAGAACTAGCCGTGAGCAGTTCTTC. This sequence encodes CASSVLRTSREQFF.

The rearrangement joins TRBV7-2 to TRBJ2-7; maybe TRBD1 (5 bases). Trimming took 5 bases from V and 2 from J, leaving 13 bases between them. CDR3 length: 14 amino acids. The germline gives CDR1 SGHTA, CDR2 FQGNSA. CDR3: CASSRKQGAYEQYF. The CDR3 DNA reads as TGTGCCAGCAGCCGTAAGCAGGGCGCCTACGAGCAGTACTTC.

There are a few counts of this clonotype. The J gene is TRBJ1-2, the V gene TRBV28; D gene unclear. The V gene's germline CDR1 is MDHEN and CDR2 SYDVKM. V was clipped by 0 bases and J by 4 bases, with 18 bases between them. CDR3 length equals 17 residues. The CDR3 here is CASSLWTSALYSYGYTF. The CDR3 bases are TGTGCCAGCAGTTTATGGACCTCGGCGTTGTATAGCTATGGCTACACCTTC.

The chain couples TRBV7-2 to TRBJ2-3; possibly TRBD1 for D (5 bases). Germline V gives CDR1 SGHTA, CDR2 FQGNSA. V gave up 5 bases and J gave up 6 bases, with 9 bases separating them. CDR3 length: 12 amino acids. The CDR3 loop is CASSKNRDTQYF. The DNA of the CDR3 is TGTGCCAGCAGCAAGAACAGGGATACGCAGTATTTT. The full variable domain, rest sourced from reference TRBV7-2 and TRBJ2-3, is GAGVSQSPSNKVTEKGKDVELRCDPISGHTALYWYRQSLGQGLEFLIYFQGNSAPDKSGLPSDRFSAERTGGSVSTLTIQRTQQEDSAVYLCASSKNRDTQYFGPGTRLTVL.

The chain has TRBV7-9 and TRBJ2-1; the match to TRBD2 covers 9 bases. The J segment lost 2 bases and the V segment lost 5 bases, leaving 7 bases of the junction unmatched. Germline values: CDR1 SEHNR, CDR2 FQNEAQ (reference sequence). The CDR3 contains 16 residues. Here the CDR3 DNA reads TGTGCCAGCAGCCCGCGGGAGGGCCTAACCTACAATGAGCAGTTCTTC. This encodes CASSPREGLTYNEQFF. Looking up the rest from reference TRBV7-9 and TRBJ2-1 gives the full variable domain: DTGVSQNPRHKITKRGQNVTFRCDPISEHNRLYWYRQTLGQGPEFLTYFQNEAQLEKSRLLSDRFSAERPKGSFSTLEIQRTEQGDSAMYLCASSPREGLTYNEQFFGPGTRLTVL.

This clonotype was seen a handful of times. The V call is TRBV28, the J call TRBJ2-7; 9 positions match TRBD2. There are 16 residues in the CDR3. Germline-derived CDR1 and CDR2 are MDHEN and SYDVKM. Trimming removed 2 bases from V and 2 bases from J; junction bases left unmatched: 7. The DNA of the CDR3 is TGTGCCAGCAGTTTAGCCCTAGCGGGGCGGCCCTACGAGCAGTACTTC. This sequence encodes CASSLALAGRPYEQYF.

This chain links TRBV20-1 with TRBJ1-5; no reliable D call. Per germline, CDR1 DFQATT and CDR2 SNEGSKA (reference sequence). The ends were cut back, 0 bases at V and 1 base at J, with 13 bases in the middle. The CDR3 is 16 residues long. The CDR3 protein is CSARDDERLSNQPQHF. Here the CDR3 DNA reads TGCAGTGCTAGAGACGACGAGAGATTAAGCAATCAGCCCCAGCATTTT.

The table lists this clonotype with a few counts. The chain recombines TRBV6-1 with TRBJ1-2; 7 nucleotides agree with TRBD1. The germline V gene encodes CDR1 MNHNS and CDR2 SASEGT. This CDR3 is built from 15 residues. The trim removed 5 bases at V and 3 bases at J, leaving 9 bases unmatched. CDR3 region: CASSPKAGGDYGYTF. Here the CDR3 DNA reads TGTGCCAGCAGTCCTAAGGCAGGGGGAGACTATGGCTACACCTTC.

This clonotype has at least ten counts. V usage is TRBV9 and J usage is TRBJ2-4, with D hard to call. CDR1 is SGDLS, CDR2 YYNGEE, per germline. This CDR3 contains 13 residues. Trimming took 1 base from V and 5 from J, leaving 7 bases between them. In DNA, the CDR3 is TGTGCCAGCAGCGTAAGCCTCGAAAACATTCAGTACTTC. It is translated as CASSVSLENIQYF.

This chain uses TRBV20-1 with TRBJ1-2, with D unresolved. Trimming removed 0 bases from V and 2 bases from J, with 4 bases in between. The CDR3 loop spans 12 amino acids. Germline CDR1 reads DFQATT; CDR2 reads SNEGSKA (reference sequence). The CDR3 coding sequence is TGCAGTGCTAGAGATAACAACTATGGCTACACCTTC. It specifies CSARDNNYGYTF.

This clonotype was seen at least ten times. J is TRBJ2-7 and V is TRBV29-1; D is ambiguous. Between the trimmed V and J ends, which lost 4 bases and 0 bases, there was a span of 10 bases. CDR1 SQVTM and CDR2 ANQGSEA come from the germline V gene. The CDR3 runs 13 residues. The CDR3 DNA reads TGCAGCGTTGTGAAGAGGTTCTCCTACGAGCAGTACTTC. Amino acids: CSVVKRFSYEQYF.

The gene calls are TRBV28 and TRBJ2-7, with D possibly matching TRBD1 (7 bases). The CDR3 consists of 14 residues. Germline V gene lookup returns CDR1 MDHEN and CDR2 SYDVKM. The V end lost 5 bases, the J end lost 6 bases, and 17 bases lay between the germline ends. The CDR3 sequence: CASSIGRGAFEQYF. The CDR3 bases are TGTGCCAGCAGTATTGGCAGGGGGGCTTTCGAGCAGTACTTC.